These 12 T cell receptor beta chains were sequenced from one sample in a study of blood T cell repertoires in COVID-19. Libraries were prepared by immunoSEQ multiplex PCR; TCRdb keeps only in-frame clonotypes and omits some of them. The repertoire consists of 200,000 to 250,000 clones, with 84% occurring once and the leading ten covering roughly 2.4%. Specimen: peripheral blood. The source is a woman in her fifties or sixties with acute or convalescent COVID-19.

The rearrangement uses TRBV6-5 and TRBJ1-3, with a weak D call TRBD1 (5 bases). CDR1 and CDR2 (germline): MNHEY, SVGAGI. Trimming left V 6 bases short and J 1 base short, with 13 bases between. There are 15 residues in the CDR3. The CDR3, as DNA: TGTGCCAGCAGGCCGACAGTTGGGTCTGGAAACACCATATATTTT. Translated: CASRPTVGSGNTIYF.

The chain combines TRBV10-3 with TRBJ1-2, with D tentatively TRBD1 (5 bases). The CDR3 has 13 residues. Germline V gene sequence: CDR1 ENHRY, CDR2 SYGVKD. The V end lost 2 bases, the J end lost 2 bases, and 6 bases lay between the germline ends. CDR3 DNA sequence: TGTGCCATCAGTGAGCCAGGGAACTATGGCTACACCTTC. It translates to CAISEPGNYGYTF.

The chain couples TRBV29-1 to TRBJ1-2; unclear D gene. CDR1 is SQVTM and CDR2 is ANQGSEA in the germline V gene. Trimming shortened V by 2 bases and J by 8 bases, and 6 bases separated the two germline ends. The CDR3 covers 10 residues. The CDR3 region is CSVERVGYTF. CDR3 in DNA: TGCAGCGTTGAACGGGTGGGCTACACCTTC.

The J gene is TRBJ1-1, the V gene TRBV6-1; perhaps TRBD1 as D (5 bases). V lost 0 bases and J lost 2, with 10 bases in between. This CDR3 region has 15 residues. Germline V gene sequence: CDR1 MNHNS, CDR2 SASEGT. The DNA of the CDR3 is TGTGCCAGCAGTGAAGCGCCGACAGCAAACACTGAAGCTTTCTTT. It translates to CASSEAPTANTEAFF.

J is TRBJ1-2 and V is TRBV4-3; 12 bases are shared with TRBD1. V shed 4 bases, J shed 7 bases, and the junction held 7 bases outside the gene matches. CDR1 is LGHNA, CDR2 YSLEER, per germline. The CDR3 is 15 residues long. The CDR3 sequence: CASSPRDRGRGGYTF. The CDR3, as DNA: TGCGCCAGCAGCCCCCGGGACAGGGGGCGCGGTGGCTACACCTTC.

V gene TRBV7-2 combines with J gene TRBJ1-2, with a tentative D call TRBD1 (6 bases). Trimming stripped 4 bases from V and 2 bases from J, with 17 bases between. CDR1 is SGHTA, CDR2 FQGNSA, per germline. The CDR3 spans 16 residues. In DNA form, the CDR3 reads TGTGCCAGCAGCTCTAGGTTTGGGGACAAGAACTATGGCTACACCTTC. Translating it yields CASSSRFGDKNYGYTF.

The CDR3 protein is CASSTGTNTGELFF. Written as DNA, the CDR3 is TGTGCCAGCTCCACCGGGACGAACACCGGGGAGCTGTTTTTT. This chain connects TRBV18 to TRBJ2-2; TRBD2 is a possible D gene (5 bases). The CDR3 has 14 amino acids. Trimming took off 6 bases at V and 0 bases at J, with 8 bases between the two ends. CDR1 and CDR2 from the germline V gene are KGHSH and LQKENI.

This clone was detected a few times. The V gene is TRBV19, the J gene TRBJ1-3, with D unresolved. The CDR3 extends over 15 amino acids. Trimming shortened V by 1 base and J by 0 bases, and 7 bases separated the two germline ends. The germline V gene has CDR1 LNHDA and CDR2 SQIVND (reference sequence). The CDR3 bases are TGTGCCAGTAGTATAGTTGCCAGCTCTGGAAACACCATATATTTT. This codes for CASSIVASSGNTIYF.

The chain combines TRBV18 with TRBJ1-6, with D perhaps TRBD1 (5 bases). CDR1 is KGHSH and CDR2 is LQKENI in the germline V gene. Trimming pared 2 bases from V and 5 bases from J, leaving 16 bases between. There are 17 residues in the CDR3. CDR3 residues: CASSPNLGHSNNSPLHF. CDR3 nucleotides: TGTGCCAGCTCACCAAATCTGGGGCACAGTAATAATTCACCCCTCCACTTT.

The V call is TRBV7-2, the J call TRBJ2-7, with TRBD2 as a possible D gene (5 bases). Germline V gives CDR1 SGHTA, CDR2 FQGNSA. V was pared by 1 base and J by 5 bases, with 15 bases between. The CDR3 is 15 residues long. CDR3 coding DNA: TGTGCCAGCAGCTTAGGTGGTCCCGGACTGCACGAGCAGTACTTC. It yields the protein CASSLGGPGLHEQYF.

Written as DNA, the CDR3 is TGTGCCAGTAGTCTACGACAGGGTAATTCACCCCTCCACTTT. Amino acids: CASSLRQGNSPLHF. The genes are TRBV19 and TRBJ1-6; TRBD1 aligns across 7 bases. The junction had 4 bases not matched to a gene; V was cut back by 5 bases and J by 6 bases. CDR1 LNHDA and CDR2 SQIVND come from the germline V gene (reference sequence). CDR3 length: 14 residues.

The V gene is TRBV11-1, the J gene TRBJ1-1; tentatively, D is TRBD1 (5 bases). Germline V gene lookup returns CDR1 SGHAT and CDR2 FQDESV (reference sequence). The CDR3 sequence is 14 residues long. The V gene lost 5 bases and the J gene lost 1 base, with 11 bases spanning the gap. The CDR3 region is CASSAWTSNTEAFF. CDR3 coding DNA: TGTGCCAGCAGCGCTTGGACATCGAACACTGAAGCTTTCTTT. Based on the CDR3 plus reference TRBV11-1 and TRBJ1-1, the full variable domain is EAEVAQSPRYKITEKSQAVAFWCDPISGHATLYWYRQILGQGPELLVQFQDESVVDDSQLPKDRFSAERLKGVDSTLKIQPAELGDSAMYLCASSAWTSNTEAFFGQGTRLTVV.